Below, 23 T cell receptor beta chains from the same sample are listed, as sequenced in a study of blood T cell repertoires in COVID-19. The protocol was immunoSEQ multiplex PCR, while the TCRdb copy is restricted to in-frame clones and leaves out a portion. Of 350,000 or so clones in the sample, 87% were seen once. What was sequenced was PBMCs or T cells enriched from blood (not recorded which). The receptor source for this set is a woman aged 25 to 39 who had recovered from COVID-19.

V gene TRBV27 combines with J gene TRBJ1-4; no clear D gene. Germline V gives CDR1 MNHEY, CDR2 SMNVEV (reference sequence). The CDR3 is made up of 14 amino acids. Trimming shortened V by 3 bases and J by 7 bases, and 12 bases separated the two germline ends. CDR3 DNA sequence: TGTGCCAGCAGTTTCGGGGTAGGAGGTGAAAAACTGTTTTTT. Translation gives CASSFGVGGEKLFF.

V usage is TRBV5-8 and J usage is TRBJ2-1; 11 nucleotides agree with TRBD2. Trimming removed 4 bases from V and 4 bases from J; junction bases left unmatched: 4. The CDR3 is 15 amino acids. Germline assignment: CDR1 SGHTS and CDR2 YDEGEE. As DNA, the CDR3 is TGTGCCAGCAGCCCGGGACTAGCGGATTACAATGAGCAGTTCTTC. The encoded protein is CASSPGLADYNEQFF.

This chain connects TRBV15 to TRBJ1-3, with D maybe TRBD1 (5 bases). The CDR3 spans 15 residues. Trimming removed 3 bases at V and 4 bases at J, with 13 bases between. The germline CDR1 and CDR2 sequences are LNHNV and YYDKDF (reference sequence). CDR3 loop: CATSREGRSGNTIYF. The CDR3 DNA is TGTGCCACCAGCAGGGAGGGGCGCTCCGGAAACACCATATATTTT.

This CDR3 reads CSVGPDRRELNTEAFF. Here the CDR3 DNA reads TGCAGCGTTGGCCCGGACAGGAGAGAATTGAACACTGAAGCTTTCTTT. V usage is TRBV29-1 and J usage is TRBJ1-1, with 7 bases fitting TRBD1. CDR1 and CDR2 (germline): SQVTM, ANQGSEA. The CDR3 totals 16 residues. The V gene end was trimmed by 4 bases and the J gene end by 0 bases; junction bases not matched to a gene: 11.

The chain recombines TRBV23-1 with TRBJ1-5; D not certain. TRBV23-1 is given ORF status, its function remaining uncertain. The CDR3 consists of 16 residues. Trimming shortened V by 0 bases and J by 6 bases, and 15 bases separated the two germline ends. The CDR3 is CASSQSEGCRGQPQHF. The CDR3 DNA reads TGCGCCAGCAGTCAATCCGAGGGATGTCGGGGTCAGCCCCAGCATTTT.

V usage is TRBV3-1 (or the pseudogene TRBV3-2) and J usage is TRBJ2-5; 10 positions agree with TRBD2. CDR3 size: 18 residues. With 0 bases clipped from V and 5 bases from J, the junction kept 12 bases outside the gene matches. Germline V lookup: CDR1 LGHDT, CDR2 YNNKEL (reference sequence). The DNA of the CDR3 is TGTGCCAGCAGCCAAGATCTGAAGGCTAGCGGGGGTGGGGAGACCCAGTACTTC. This gives the protein CASSQDLKASGGGETQYF.

The chain employs TRBV19 and TRBJ1-1; D perhaps matches TRBD1 (6 bases). Per the germline V gene, CDR1 is LNHDA and CDR2 is SQIVND (reference sequence). V lost 4 bases to trimming and J lost 0 bases, with 15 bases between them. The CDR3 spans 16 residues. CDR3 coding DNA: TGTGCCAGTAGTAACCTAAGACAGGTAATGAACACTGAAGCTTTCTTT. Translated, it gives CASSNLRQVMNTEAFF.

The chain links TRBV3-1 (or the pseudogene TRBV3-2) to TRBJ2-5, with 13 bases matching TRBD2. CDR1 and CDR2 from the germline V gene are LGHDT and YNNKEL (reference sequence). V dropped 1 base and J dropped 1; count of bases not matched to a gene: 3. This CDR3 has 17 amino acids. The CDR3 here is CASSQGRLAGGQETQYF. DNA of the CDR3: TGTGCCAGCAGCCAAGGGAGACTAGCGGGGGGCCAAGAGACCCAGTACTTC.

Here the CDR3 reads CASSPLSGTRSPYEQYF. As DNA, the CDR3 is TGTGCCAGCTCACCACTGAGCGGGACCCGGTCCCCCTACGAGCAGTACTTC. V and J are TRBV18 and TRBJ2-7; 7 bases match TRBD2. This CDR3 has 17 residues. The germline V gene encodes CDR1 KGHSH and CDR2 LQKENI. J was trimmed by 2 bases and V by 1 base; bases with no gene match: 11.

The V call is TRBV21-1, the J call TRBJ2-2; the DNA was not used to check the table's D call, TRBD1. TRBV21-1 is given as a pseudogene. The CDR3 runs 19 residues. The CDR3 spells CASSKLAPQDRANTGELFF. CDR3 nucleotides: TGTGCCAGCAGCAAATTAGCTCCCCAGGACAGGGCTAACACCGGGGAGCTGTTTTTT.

The chain joins TRBV2 to TRBJ1-1; 9 nucleotides agree with TRBD1. Germline assignment: CDR1 SNHLY and CDR2 FYNNEI. Trimming removed 8 bases from V and 6 bases from J; junction bases left unmatched: 13. The CDR3 has 15 amino acids. For the CDR3, the DNA is TGTGCCAGCGGGGAGGACAGGGGCGCCTGGGCTGAAGCTTTCTTT. This encodes CASGEDRGAWAEAFF.

The J gene is TRBJ2-3, the V gene TRBV28, with D maybe TRBD2 (7 bases). The V and J ends lost 3 bases and 3 bases respectively, with 16 bases between them. The CDR3 has 16 residues. Germline CDR1 reads MDHEN; CDR2 reads SYDVKM. CDR3 coding DNA: TGTGCCAGCAGTTTTTGGGGGGGGGCCGAAACAGATACGCAGTATTTT. It encodes CASSFWGGAETDTQYF.

The chain uses TRBV7-2 and TRBJ1-6, with unresolved D. From germline, CDR1 is SGHTA and CDR2 FQGNSA. V lost 2 bases and J 11 bases, leaving 16 bases between the germline ends. The CDR3 runs 15 residues. The CDR3 coding sequence is TGTGCCAGCAGCTTAAGAGGTGGGGTGGAGGCACCCCTCCACTTT. Translating gives CASSLRGGVEAPLHF.

J is TRBJ2-7 and V is TRBV28; D possibly corresponds to TRBD2 (5 bases). Germline V CDR1 and CDR2: MDHEN, SYDVKM. V was pared by 1 base and J by 0 bases, with 13 bases between. The CDR3 contains 16 residues. DNA of the CDR3: TGTGCCAGCAGTTTATCGGACTCGGGGTTCTCCTACGAGCAGTACTTC. Translated: CASSLSDSGFSYEQYF.

The chain has TRBV28 and TRBJ2-7; TRBD1 aligns across 10 bases. Unmatched junction bases numbered 19, after V lost 5 bases and J lost 3 bases. Germline CDR1 reads MDHEN; CDR2 reads SYDVKM. This CDR3 has 19 residues. CDR3 loop: CASSKPGQGFAGEFYEQYF. The CDR3 DNA reads TGTGCCAGCAGTAAACCGGGACAGGGGTTCGCCGGAGAGTTCTACGAGCAGTACTTC.

V gene TRBV6-5 combines with J gene TRBJ1-1; D remains ambiguous. Per germline, CDR1 MNHEY and CDR2 SVGAGI. This CDR3 is 15 amino acids long. The V gene lost 6 bases and the J gene lost 2 bases, with 16 bases spanning the gap. The chain's CDR3 is CASSPTQPLNTEAFF. The CDR3 DNA reads TGTGCCAGCAGCCCCACACAACCGCTTAACACTGAAGCTTTCTTT.

This chain joins TRBV15 and TRBJ1-4; D not certain. The CDR3 runs 14 residues. Germline CDR1 reads LNHNV; CDR2 reads YYDKDF (reference sequence). The V and J ends lost 1 base and 5 bases respectively, with 8 bases between them. Here the CDR3 DNA reads TGTGCCACCAGCAGAGTTTTACAGAATGAAAAACTGTTTTTT. Amino acids: CATSRVLQNEKLFF.

The chain joins TRBV5-4 to TRBJ1-1, with D possibly matching TRBD1 (5 bases). This CDR3 is built from 15 residues. Germline V gene sequence: CDR1 SGHNT, CDR2 YYREEE (reference sequence). Trimming pared 4 bases from V and 6 bases from J, leaving 19 bases between. The CDR3 is CASSTVGGGTAEAFF. The CDR3 coding sequence is TGTGCCAGCAGCACGGTGGGGGGAGGTACGGCTGAAGCTTTCTTT.

This chain links TRBV10-3 with TRBJ2-7, with TRBD1 as a possible D gene (5 bases). Looked up from germline, CDR1 is ENHRY and CDR2 is SYGVKD. The V end lost 7 bases, the J end lost 0 bases, and 10 bases lay between the germline ends. The CDR3 is 13 amino acids. The CDR3 sequence is CAIKGDSSYEQYF. The CDR3 DNA sequence: TGTGCCATCAAAGGGGATAGCTCCTACGAGCAGTACTTC.

J is TRBJ2-2 and V is TRBV28; 8 positions match TRBD1. The CDR3 has 13 amino acids. V lost 10 bases, J lost 6 bases, and 7 bases stayed unmatched. Germline CDR1 is MDHEN and CDR2 is SYDVKM. This chain's CDR3 is CATRQGWAGELFF. The CDR3, as DNA: TGTGCCACCCGACAGGGGTGGGCCGGGGAGCTGTTTTTT.

The chain uses TRBV6-1 and TRBJ1-2; 7 nucleotides match TRBD1. Germline CDR1 is MNHNS and CDR2 is SASEGT. The junction had 10 bases not matched to a gene; V was cut back by 0 bases and J by 12 bases. CDR3 length equals 14 residues. The CDR3 here is CASSEATGRTLNTF. CDR3 sequence (DNA): TGTGCCAGCAGTGAAGCGACAGGGAGAACCCTGAACACCTTC.

The CDR3 DNA reads TGTGCCAGCAGCCGACGAATTCCGGACAGGGAGGGGGCCAACGTCCTGACTTTC. Translating it yields CASSRRIPDREGANVLTF. The genes are TRBV11-2 and TRBJ2-6; 8 bases match TRBD1. V was clipped by 5 bases and J by 4 bases; unmatched bases: 13. The CDR3 consists of 18 residues. Germline CDR1 reads SGHAT; CDR2 reads FQNNGV.

This clone is a singleton in its sample. The gene calls are TRBV18 and TRBJ2-7, with 9 bases matching TRBD1. The CDR3 covers 14 residues. Germline trimming cut 5 bases from V and 4 bases from J; bases unmatched to any gene: 6. Germline V CDR1 and CDR2: KGHSH, LQKENI. The CDR3, as DNA: TGTGCCAGCTCAACGGACAGGGGATGGTACGAGCAGTACTTC. Residues: CASSTDRGWYEQYF. Complete variable domain (other parts from reference TRBV18 and TRBJ2-7): NAGVMQNPRHLVRRRGQEARLRCSPMKGHSHVYWYRQLPEEGLKFMVYLQKENIIDESGMPKERFSAEFPKEGPSILRIQQVVRGDSAAYFCASSTDRGWYEQYFGPGTRLTVT.